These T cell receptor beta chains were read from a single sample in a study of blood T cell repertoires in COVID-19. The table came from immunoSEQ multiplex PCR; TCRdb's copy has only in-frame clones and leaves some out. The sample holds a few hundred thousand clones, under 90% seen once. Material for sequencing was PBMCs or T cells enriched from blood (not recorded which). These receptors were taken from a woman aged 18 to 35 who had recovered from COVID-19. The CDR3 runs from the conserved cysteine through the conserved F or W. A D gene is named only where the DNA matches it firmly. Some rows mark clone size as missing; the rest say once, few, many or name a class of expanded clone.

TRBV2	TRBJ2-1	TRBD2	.	CASKGTSVEGHEQFF	TGTGCCAGCAAGGGGACTAGCGTCGAGGGTCATGAGCAGTTCTTC
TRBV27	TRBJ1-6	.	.	CASSLSRLGVHSPLHF	TGTGCCAGCAGTTTATCCCGGTTAGGGGTACATTCACCCCTCCACTTT
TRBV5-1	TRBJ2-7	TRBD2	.	CASRPEPGLAYYEQYF	TGCGCCAGCAGACCAGAACCGGGACTAGCTTACTACGAGCAGTACTTC
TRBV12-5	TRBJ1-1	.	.	CASGLARGITEAFF	TGTGCTAGTGGTTTGGCCCGAGGGATCACTGAAGCTTTCTTT
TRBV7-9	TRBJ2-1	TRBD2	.	CASSLPLAGEGNEQFF	TGTGCCAGCAGCTTACCTCTAGCGGGAGAGGGAAATGAGCAGTTCTTC
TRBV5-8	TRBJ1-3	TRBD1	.	CASRPTGTGVYTIYF	TGTGCCAGCAGACCGACCGGGACAGGGGTTTACACCATATATTTT
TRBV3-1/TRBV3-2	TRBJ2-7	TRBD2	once	CASSQSGLAITREQYF	TGTGCCAGCAGTCAGTCGGGACTAGCTATCACTCGGGAGCAGTACTTC
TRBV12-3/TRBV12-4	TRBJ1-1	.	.	CASSWKSGTEAFF	TGTGCCAGCAGTTGGAAGAGCGGGACTGAAGCTTTCTTT
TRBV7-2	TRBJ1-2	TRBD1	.	CASSSETGGRRYTF	TGTGCCAGCAGCTCCGAGACAGGGGGAAGGCGCTACACCTTC
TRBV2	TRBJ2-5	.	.	CASSEDYTGKETQYF	TGTGCCAGCAGCGAAGATTATACAGGGAAAGAGACCCAGTACTTC
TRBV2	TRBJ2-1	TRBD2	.	CASRTGLAGDRSYNEQFF	TGTGCCAGCAGAACGGGACTAGCGGGAGATCGCTCCTACAATGAGCAGTTCTTC
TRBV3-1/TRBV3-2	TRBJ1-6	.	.	CASSETSGNLSPLHF	TGTGCCAGCAGCGAGACATCAGGGAATCTTTCACCCCTCCACTTT
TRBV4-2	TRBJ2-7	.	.	CASSQAIDSDEQYF	TGTGCCAGCAGCCAAGCCATTGATTCGGACGAGCAGTACTTC
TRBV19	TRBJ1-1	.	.	CASSIIGGLYTEAFF	TGTGCCAGTAGTATAATAGGCGGACTCTACACTGAAGCTTTCTTT
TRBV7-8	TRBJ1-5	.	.	CASMGGPGTNQPQHF	TGTGCCAGCATGGGGGGGCCAGGGACTAATCAGCCCCAGCATTTT
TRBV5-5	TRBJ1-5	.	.	CASSLGQGHNQPQHF	TGTGCCAGCAGCTTGGGGCAGGGCCACAATCAGCCCCAGCATTTT
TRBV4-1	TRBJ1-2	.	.	CASSQDTGVYGYTF	TGCGCCAGCAGCCAAGATACGGGGGTCTATGGCTACACCTTC